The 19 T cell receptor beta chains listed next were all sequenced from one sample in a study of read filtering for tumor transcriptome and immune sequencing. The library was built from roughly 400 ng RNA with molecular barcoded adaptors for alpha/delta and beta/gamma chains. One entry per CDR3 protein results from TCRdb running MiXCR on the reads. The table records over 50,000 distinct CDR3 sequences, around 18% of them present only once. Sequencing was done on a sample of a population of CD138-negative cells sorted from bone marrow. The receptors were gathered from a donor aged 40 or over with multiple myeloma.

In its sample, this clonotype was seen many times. CDR3 protein: CASSSGRALYNEQFF. The CDR3 DNA reads TGTGCCAGCAGTTCTGGGAGGGCATTATACAATGAGCAGTTCTTC. The V call is TRBV6-6, the J call TRBJ2-1, with TRBD2 matching 7 bases. CDR1 and CDR2 from the germline V gene are MNHNY and SVGAGI (reference sequence). The CDR3 length is 15 residues. With V trimmed by 4 bases and J by 4 bases, 7 bases remained unmatched.

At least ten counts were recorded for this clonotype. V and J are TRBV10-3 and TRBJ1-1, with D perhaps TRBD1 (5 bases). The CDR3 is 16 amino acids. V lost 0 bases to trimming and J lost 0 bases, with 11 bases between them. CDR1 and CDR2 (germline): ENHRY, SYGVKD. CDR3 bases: TGTGCCATCAGTGAGTCTGGGACTGTCATGAACACTGAAGCTTTCTTT. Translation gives CAISESGTVMNTEAFF.

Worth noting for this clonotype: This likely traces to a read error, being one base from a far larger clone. The CDR3 region is CASSPGTGNSPLLF. The CDR3 DNA follows: TGTGCCAGCAGCCCGGGGACAGGCAATTCACCCCTCCTCTTT. The chain joins TRBV13 to TRBJ1-1, with 8 positions matching TRBD1. CDR1 is PRHDT, CDR2 FYEKMQ, per germline (reference sequence). There are 14 residues in the CDR3. Full variable domain (outside the CDR3, taken from reference TRBV13 and TRBJ1-1): AAGVIQSPRHLIKEKRETATLKCYPIPRHDTVYWYQQGPGQDPQFLISFYEKMQSDKGSIPDRFSAQQFSDYHSELNMSSLELGDSALYFCASSPGTGNSPLLFGQGTRLTVV.

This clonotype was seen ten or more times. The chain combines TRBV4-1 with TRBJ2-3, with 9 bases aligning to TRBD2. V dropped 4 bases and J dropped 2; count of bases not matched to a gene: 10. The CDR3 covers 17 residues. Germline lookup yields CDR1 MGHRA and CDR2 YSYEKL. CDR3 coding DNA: TGCGCCAGCAGCCTATCTGGGATAGCGGGGGCCACAGATACGCAGTATTTT. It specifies CASSLSGIAGATDTQYF.

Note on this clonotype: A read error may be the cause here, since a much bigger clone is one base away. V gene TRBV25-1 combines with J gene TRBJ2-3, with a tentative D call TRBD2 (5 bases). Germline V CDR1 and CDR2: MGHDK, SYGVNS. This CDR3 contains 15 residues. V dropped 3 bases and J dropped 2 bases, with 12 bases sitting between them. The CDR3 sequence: CASSDVRAYTDTQYF. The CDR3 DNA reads TGTGCCAGCAGTGACGTGAGGGCGTACACAGATACGCAGTATTTT.

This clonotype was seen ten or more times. CDR3 loop: CSVVQAGANVLTF. As DNA, the CDR3 is TGCAGCGTTGTTCAGGCTGGGGCCAACGTCCTGACTTTC. V usage is TRBV29-1 and J usage is TRBJ2-6; D is ambiguous. The CDR3 contains 13 residues. Germline V lookup: CDR1 SQVTM, CDR2 ANQGSEA. Trimming took 4 bases from V and 2 from J, leaving 6 bases between them.

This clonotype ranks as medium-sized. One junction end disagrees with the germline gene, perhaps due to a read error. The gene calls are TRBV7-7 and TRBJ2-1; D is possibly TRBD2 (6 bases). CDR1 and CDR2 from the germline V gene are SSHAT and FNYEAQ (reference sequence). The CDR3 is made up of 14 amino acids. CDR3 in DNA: TGTGCTAGCAGCCGCACGGCTGGAGGGAATGAGCAGTTCTTC. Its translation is CASSRTAGGNEQFF.

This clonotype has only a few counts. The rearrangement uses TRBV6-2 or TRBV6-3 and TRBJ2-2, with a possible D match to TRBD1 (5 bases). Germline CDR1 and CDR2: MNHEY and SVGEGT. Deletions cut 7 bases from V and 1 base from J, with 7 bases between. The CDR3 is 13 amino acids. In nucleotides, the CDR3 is TGTGCCAGCACCCAGGGGAACACCGGGGAGCTGTTTTTT. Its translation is CASTQGNTGELFF.

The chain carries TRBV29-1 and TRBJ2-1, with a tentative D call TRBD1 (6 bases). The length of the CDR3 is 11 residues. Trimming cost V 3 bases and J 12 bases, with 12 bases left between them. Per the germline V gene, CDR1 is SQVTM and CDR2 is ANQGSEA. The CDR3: CSVEGAMVQFF. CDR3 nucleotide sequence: TGCAGCGTTGAGGGGGCCATGGTGCAGTTCTTC.

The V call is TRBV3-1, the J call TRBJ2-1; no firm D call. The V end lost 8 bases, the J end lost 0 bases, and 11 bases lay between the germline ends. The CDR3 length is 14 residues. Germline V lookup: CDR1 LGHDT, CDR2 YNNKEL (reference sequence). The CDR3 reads CASQDSISYNEQFF. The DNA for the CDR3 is TGTGCCAGCCAAGATAGTATCTCCTACAATGAGCAGTTCTTC.

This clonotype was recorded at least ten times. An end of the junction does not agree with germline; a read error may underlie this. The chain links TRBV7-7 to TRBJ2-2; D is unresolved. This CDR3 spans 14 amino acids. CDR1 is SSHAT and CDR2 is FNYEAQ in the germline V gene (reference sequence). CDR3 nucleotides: TGTGCTAGCAGCTTAGCCCGGGCGTCCGGGGAGCTGTTTTTT. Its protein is CASSLARASGELFF.

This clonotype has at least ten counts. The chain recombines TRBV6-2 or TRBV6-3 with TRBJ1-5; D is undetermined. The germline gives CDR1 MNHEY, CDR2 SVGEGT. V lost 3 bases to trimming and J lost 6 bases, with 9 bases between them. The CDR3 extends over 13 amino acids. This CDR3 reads CASSYSVGQPQHF. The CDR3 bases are TGTGCCAGCAGTTATTCTGTCGGTCAGCCCCAGCATTTT.

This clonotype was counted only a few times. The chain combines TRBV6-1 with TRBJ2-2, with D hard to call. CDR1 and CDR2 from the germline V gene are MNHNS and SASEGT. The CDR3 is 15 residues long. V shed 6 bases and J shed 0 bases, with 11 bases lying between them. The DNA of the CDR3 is TGTGCCAGCAGGACCGGGCTGACGAACACCGGGGAGCTGTTTTTT. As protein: CASRTGLTNTGELFF.

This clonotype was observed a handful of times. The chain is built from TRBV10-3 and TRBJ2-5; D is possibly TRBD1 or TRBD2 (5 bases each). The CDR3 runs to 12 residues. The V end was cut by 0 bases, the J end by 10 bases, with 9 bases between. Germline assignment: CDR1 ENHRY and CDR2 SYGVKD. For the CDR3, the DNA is TGTGCCATCAGTGAGTCGAGGGGTGGCCAGTACTTC. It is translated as CAISESRGGQYF.

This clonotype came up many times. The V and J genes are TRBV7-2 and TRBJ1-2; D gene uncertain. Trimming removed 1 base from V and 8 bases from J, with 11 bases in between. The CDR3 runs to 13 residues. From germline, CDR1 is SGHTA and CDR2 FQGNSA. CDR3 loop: CASSLEQFGGYTF. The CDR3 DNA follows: TGTGCCAGCAGCTTAGAACAATTTGGCGGCTACACCTTC. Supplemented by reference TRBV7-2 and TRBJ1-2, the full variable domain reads GAGVSQSPSNKVTEKGKDVELRCDPISGHTALYWYRQSLGQGLEFLIYFQGNSAPDKSGLPSDRFSAERTGGSVSTLTIQRTQQEDSAVYLCASSLEQFGGYTFGSGTRLTVV.

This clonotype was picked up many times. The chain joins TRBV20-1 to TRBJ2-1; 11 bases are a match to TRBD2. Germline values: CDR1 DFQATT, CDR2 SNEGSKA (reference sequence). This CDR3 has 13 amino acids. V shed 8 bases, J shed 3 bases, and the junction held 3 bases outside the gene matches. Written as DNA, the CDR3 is TGCAGTCCGACTAGCGGGATCTACAATGAGCAGTTCTTC. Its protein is CSPTSGIYNEQFF.

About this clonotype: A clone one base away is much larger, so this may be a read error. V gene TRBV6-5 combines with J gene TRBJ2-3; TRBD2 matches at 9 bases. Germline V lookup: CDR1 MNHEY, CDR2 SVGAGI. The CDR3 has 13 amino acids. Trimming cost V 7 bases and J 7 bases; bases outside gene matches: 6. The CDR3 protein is CASKLAGSNTQYF. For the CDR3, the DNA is TGTGCCAGCAAGCTAGCGGGGTCGAATACGCAGTATTTT.

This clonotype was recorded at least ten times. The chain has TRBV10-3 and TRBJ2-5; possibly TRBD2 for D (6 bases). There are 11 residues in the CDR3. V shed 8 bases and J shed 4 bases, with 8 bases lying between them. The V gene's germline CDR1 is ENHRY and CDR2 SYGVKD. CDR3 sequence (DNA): TGTGCCATCGCCGGGGGAGAGACCCAGTACTTC. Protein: CAIAGGETQYF.

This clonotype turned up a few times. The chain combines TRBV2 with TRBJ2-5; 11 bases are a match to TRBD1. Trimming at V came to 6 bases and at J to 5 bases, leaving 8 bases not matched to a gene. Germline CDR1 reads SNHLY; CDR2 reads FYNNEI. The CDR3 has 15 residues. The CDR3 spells CASRGIRDRGETQYF. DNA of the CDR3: TGTGCCAGCAGGGGGATCCGGGACAGGGGGGAGACCCAGTACTTC.